These 5 T cell receptor beta chains were sequenced from one sample in a study of blood T cell repertoires in COVID-19. The assay was immunoSEQ multiplex PCR, and TCRdb's table has in-frame clones only and misses some. The table lists under 250,000 clones, approximately 90% of them singletons. Sample: PBMCs or T cells enriched from blood (not recorded which). These receptor sequences come from a woman in her twenties or thirties with acute COVID-19.

The rearrangement links TRBV5-1 to TRBJ2-7; 8 nucleotides match TRBD1. The germline CDR1 and CDR2 sequences are SGHRS and YFSETQ. The J segment lost 1 base and the V segment lost 0 bases, leaving 6 bases of the junction unmatched. This CDR3 contains 16 residues. The CDR3 nucleotides read TGCGCCAGCAGCTTGGCCCAGGGGGCCGGTTCCTACGAGCAGTACTTC. Its protein product is CASSLAQGAGSYEQYF.

This rearrangement joins TRBV7-8 to TRBJ1-4; 9 bases match TRBD1. Germline lookup yields CDR1 SGHVS and CDR2 FQNEAQ. V shed 3 bases, J shed 6 bases, and the junction held 17 bases outside the gene matches. The CDR3 extends over 19 amino acids. The CDR3 DNA follows: TGTGCCAGCAGCTTTGAAAGGAAAATTGGACAGGGGAGCGATGAAAAACTGTTTTTT. Its translation is CASSFERKIGQGSDEKLFF. The variable domain in full, with the rest retrieved from reference TRBV7-8 and TRBJ1-4, is GAGVSQSPRYKVAKRGQDVALRCDPISGHVSLFWYQQALGQGPEFLTYFQNEAQLDKSGLPSDRFFAERPEGSVSTLKIQRTQQEDSAVYLCASSFERKIGQGSDEKLFFGSGTQLSVL.

This chain joins TRBV5-4 and TRBJ1-2, with TRBD1 as a possible D gene (5 bases). The CDR3 extends over 13 amino acids. V was clipped by 0 bases and J by 5 bases, with 8 bases between them. From germline, CDR1 is SGHNT and CDR2 YYREEE (reference sequence). DNA for the CDR3: TGTGCCAGCAGCTTGGCCGGGGGGTATGGCTACACCTTC. Translation gives CASSLAGGYGYTF.

The V gene is TRBV23-1, the J gene TRBJ1-5; 8 positions match TRBD1. Being an ORF, TRBV23-1 has a function that is uncertain. V lost 4 bases to trimming and J lost 4 bases; unmatched junction nucleotides: 9. The CDR3 extends over 16 amino acids. CDR3 sequence reads: CASSLNRGNLNQPQHF. DNA for the CDR3: TGCGCCAGCAGTCTGAACAGGGGGAACCTTAATCAGCCCCAGCATTTT.

The chain links TRBV27 to TRBJ2-7; tentative D call: TRBD2 (5 bases). The CDR3 spans 14 residues. With 2 bases removed from V and 4 bases from J, the gap between germline ends came to 12 bases. The V gene's germline CDR1 is MNHEY and CDR2 SMNVEV (reference sequence). The chain's CDR3 is CASSLGERGYEQYF. The DNA for the CDR3 is TGTGCCAGCAGTTTAGGGGAGCGTGGTTACGAGCAGTACTTC.